These 25 T cell receptor beta chains originate from one sample sequenced in a study of T cell repertoires in cytomegalovirus infection. MiXCR was run by TCRdb on the reads, yielding one entry per CDR3 protein. The data hold 210,000 or so distinct CDR3 sequences, with about 5.9% observed a single time. Sequencing was performed on PBMCs. Source of these receptors: a human donor in good health (CMV status not recorded). Some clones in this sample may be carry-over from other donors' samples.

This clonotype was found many times. The V gene is TRBV20-1, the J gene TRBJ2-1, with 11 bases aligning to TRBD2. The CDR3 runs to 14 residues. V lost 5 bases and J lost 3; bases outside the gene matches: 3. Germline assignment: CDR1 DFQATT and CDR2 SNEGSKA (reference sequence). CDR3 region: CSARLAGFYNEQFF. CDR3 in DNA: TGCAGTGCTCGACTAGCGGGGTTCTACAATGAGCAGTTCTTC.

The chain recombines TRBV29-1 with TRBJ2-5; 11 bases fit TRBD2. Germline CDR1 is SQVTM and CDR2 is ANQGSEA. J lost 2 bases, V lost 4 bases, and 6 bases had no gene match. CDR3 length: 15 amino acids. DNA for the CDR3: TGCAGCGTTGTCCCGGGACTAGCGGTTCAAGAGACCCAGTACTTC. It yields the protein CSVVPGLAVQETQYF. Drawing the rest from reference TRBV29-1 and TRBJ2-5, the complete variable domain is SAVISQKPSRDICQRGTSLTIQCQVDSQVTMMFWYRQQPGQSLTLIATANQGSEATYESGFVIDKFPISRPNLTFSTLTVSNMSPEDSSIYLCSVVPGLAVQETQYFGPGTRLLVL.

The sample holds many counts of this clonotype. The chain carries TRBV2 and TRBJ2-1; 10 positions agree with TRBD2. This CDR3 spans 16 amino acids. Germline V CDR1 and CDR2: SNHLY, FYNNEI. The V gene end was trimmed by 8 bases and the J gene end by 4 bases; junction bases not matched to a gene: 11. CDR3 in amino acids: CASLLGGLAIYNEQFF. CDR3 DNA sequence: TGTGCCAGCCTTCTTGGGGGACTAGCGATATACAATGAGCAGTTCTTC.

This clonotype was counted at least ten times. This rearrangement joins TRBV6-1 to TRBJ2-1; D not certain. In germline, CDR1 is MNHNS, CDR2 SASEGT. With 9 bases removed from V and 9 bases from J, the gap between germline ends came to 15 bases. The CDR3 spans 12 residues. CDR3 sequence reads: CASRSPMGEQFF. The CDR3 DNA reads TGTGCCAGTCGTTCTCCTATGGGTGAGCAGTTCTTC.

J is TRBJ2-3 and V is TRBV6-5, with a tentative D call TRBD1 (6 bases). CDR1 and CDR2 (germline): MNHEY, SVGAGI. The CDR3 consists of 11 residues. V was trimmed by 2 bases and J by 9 bases, leaving 6 bases between them. The chain's CDR3 is CASSYGGTQYF. The CDR3 DNA sequence: TGTGCCAGCAGTTACGGGGGCACGCAGTATTTT.

This clonotype was seen many times. The chain recombines TRBV6-2 or TRBV6-3 with TRBJ2-1; 9 nucleotides match TRBD1. The CDR3 covers 16 residues. The germline V gene has CDR1 MNHEY and CDR2 SVGEGT. The V and J ends lost 5 bases and 9 bases, in that order; junction bases with no gene match: 14. As DNA, the CDR3 is TGTGCCAGCAGTATACCGGGACAGGGACCGGCGGCTGAGCAGTTCTTC. This gives the protein CASSIPGQGPAAEQFF.

Ten or more counts support this clonotype. The chain recombines TRBV6-2 or TRBV6-3 with TRBJ2-1; 9 bases match TRBD1. Germline CDR1 reads MNHEY; CDR2 reads SVGEGT. This CDR3 comprises 15 residues. V shed 6 bases and J 8 bases; nucleotides not matched to a gene: 11. CDR3 amino acids: CASSRGQGDFDEQFF. For the CDR3, the DNA is TGTGCCAGCAGCCGGGGACAGGGCGATTTCGATGAGCAGTTCTTC.

The chain combines TRBV24-1 with TRBJ2-1; 8 bases fit TRBD2. There are 13 residues in the CDR3. V lost 7 bases, J lost 2 bases, and 0 bases stayed unmatched. Germline CDR1 is KGHDR and CDR2 is SFDVKD. CDR3 coding DNA: TGTGCCACCAGGGGACTAGCCTACAATGAGCAGTTCTTC. This sequence encodes CATRGLAYNEQFF.

This clonotype was recorded many times. Given a much more abundant clone one base away, this may be a read error. The chain uses TRBV7-2 and TRBJ1-1; no clear D gene. This CDR3 is 13 amino acids long. CDR1 is SGHTA and CDR2 is FQGNSA in the germline V gene. Trimming removed 1 base at V and 1 base at J, with 4 bases between. The CDR3 sequence is CASSLEPNTEAFF. The CDR3 region has the DNA TGTGCCAGCAGCTTAGAGCCGAACACTGAAGCTTTCTTT.

The chain uses TRBV29-1 and TRBJ2-5, with D unresolved. Trimming removed 7 bases at V and 2 bases at J, with 8 bases between. The CDR3 sequence is 11 residues long. Germline V CDR1 and CDR2: SQVTM, ANQGSEA. Written as DNA, the CDR3 is TGCAGCGGGGTTGAGCAAGAGACCCAGTACTTC. It is translated as CSGVEQETQYF.

This clonotype was counted many times. V is TRBV11-2 and J is TRBJ1-2; D is ambiguous. V was cut by 3 bases and J by 8 bases, with 13 bases left in between. Germline loops: CDR1 SGHAT, CDR2 FQNNGV. This CDR3 spans 13 amino acids. The CDR3 here is CASSFYEQRGYTF. As DNA, the CDR3 is TGTGCCAGCAGCTTTTACGAGCAGAGGGGCTACACCTTC. The variable domain in full, with the rest retrieved from reference TRBV11-2 and TRBJ1-2, is EAGVAQSPRYKIIEKRQSVAFWCNPISGHATLYWYQQILGQGPKLLIQFQNNGVVDDSQLPKDRFSAERLKGVDSTLKIQPAKLEDSAVYLCASSFYEQRGYTFGSGTRLTVV.

There are many counts of this clonotype. The CDR3 here is CSARSTDPPYGYTF. The DNA of the CDR3 is TGCAGTGCTAGATCGACCGATCCCCCTTATGGCTACACCTTC. The genes are TRBV20-1 and TRBJ1-2; D uncertain. V was shortened by 2 bases and J by 5 bases, with 15 bases between the two germline ends. The CDR3 is made up of 14 amino acids. CDR1 is DFQATT and CDR2 is SNEGSKA in the germline V gene (reference sequence).

This clonotype was counted at least ten times. CDR3 sequence (DNA): TGCAGCAACCGGCTAGGGGCTGCTAGCACAGATACGCAGTATTTT. Amino acid sequence: CSNRLGAASTDTQYF. V usage is TRBV29-1 and J usage is TRBJ2-3; the D gene is possibly TRBD1 (5 bases). This CDR3 comprises 15 residues. Trimming removed 8 bases at V and 0 bases at J, with 18 bases between. Germline CDR1 reads SQVTM; CDR2 reads ANQGSEA.

This clonotype has ten or more counts. The chain links TRBV7-2 to TRBJ2-1; no firm D call. The V gene's germline CDR1 is SGHTA and CDR2 FQGNSA. V dropped 7 bases and J dropped 10 bases, with 14 bases sitting between them. The CDR3 covers 12 residues. The CDR3 sequence is CASTYTRAEQFF. CDR3 coding DNA: TGTGCCAGCACCTACACACGGGCCGAGCAGTTCTTC.

In this sample, this clonotype turned up many times. This chain joins TRBV10-3 and TRBJ2-7, with 9 bases identical to TRBD1. Germline V gene data show CDR1 as ENHRY and CDR2 as SYGVKD. The CDR3 contains 12 residues. After removal of 10 bases from V and 4 bases from J, the junction contained 5 bases not matched to a gene. As DNA, the CDR3 is TGTGCCACCGGGACAGGGACGTACGAGCAGTACTTC. Protein: CATGTGTYEQYF.

This clonotype was found a few times. This chain connects TRBV2 to TRBJ1-5; the D is unclear. V was cut by 1 base and J by 6 bases, with 10 bases left in between. The CDR3 runs 14 residues. Germline values: CDR1 SNHLY, CDR2 FYNNEI. The CDR3 DNA is TGTGCCAGCAGTGAAGGCGCAAACGGTCAGCCCCAGCATTTT. Its protein product is CASSEGANGQPQHF. The entire variable domain, with the rest obtained from reference TRBV2 and TRBJ1-5, is as follows: EPEVTQTPSHQVTQMGQEVILRCVPISNHLYFYWYRQILGQKVEFLVSFYNNEISEKSEIFDDQFSVERPDGSNFTLKIRSTKLEDSAMYFCASSEGANGQPQHFGDGTRLSIL.

This clonotype showed up many times. The chain employs TRBV6-2 or TRBV6-3 and TRBJ1-5, with 7 positions matching TRBD1. Germline CDR1 MNHEY, CDR2 SVGEGT. The CDR3 extends over 15 amino acids. With V trimmed by 6 bases and J by 4 bases, 9 bases remained unmatched. The CDR3 loop is CASRTPGGQNQPQHF. CDR3 sequence (DNA): TGTGCCAGCAGAACACCAGGGGGACAAAATCAGCCCCAGCATTTT.

The table lists this clonotype with many counts. The DNA for the CDR3 is TGTGCCAGCAGCTCCGACAGTTATCAGCCCCAGCATTTT. Translated: CASSSDSYQPQHF. The chain combines TRBV6-2 or TRBV6-3 with TRBJ1-5; D possibly corresponds to TRBD1 (5 bases). Looked up from germline, CDR1 is MNHEY and CDR2 is SVGEGT. This CDR3 region has 13 residues. Deletions cut 6 bases from V and 5 bases from J, with 11 bases between.

In its sample, this clonotype was seen many times. The genes are TRBV7-2 and TRBJ1-1; D unclear. CDR1 is SGHTA, CDR2 FQGNSA, per germline. V lost 5 bases, J lost 8 bases, and 15 bases lay in between. The CDR3 is 13 residues long. CDR3 region: CASSPHRSGEAFF. The CDR3 nucleotides are TGTGCCAGCAGCCCGCACAGAAGCGGGGAAGCTTTCTTT.

This clonotype was recorded at least ten times. This chain uses TRBV20-1 with TRBJ2-5; D possibly uses TRBD1 or TRBD2 (6 bases each). Germline V gives CDR1 DFQATT, CDR2 SNEGSKA (reference sequence). CDR3 length equals 13 residues. The germline V and J ends were trimmed by 3 bases and 5 bases, with 13 bases remaining between them. CDR3 nucleotide sequence: TGCAGTGCTAGCAGACAAGGGGGGGAGACCCAGTACTTC. Its protein is CSASRQGGETQYF.

This clonotype was counted many times. The chain uses TRBV29-1 and TRBJ2-7; possible D gene TRBD2, 6 bases. Germline CDR1 reads SQVTM; CDR2 reads ANQGSEA. This CDR3 contains 15 residues. Trimming cost V 8 bases and J 4 bases, with 24 bases left between them. This chain's CDR3 is CSYARYRGEAYEQYF. Here the CDR3 DNA reads TGCAGCTACGCCAGGTATCGAGGGGAGGCATACGAGCAGTACTTC.

This clonotype has ten or more counts. This chain connects TRBV6-2 or TRBV6-3 to TRBJ1-2, with D hard to call. Trimming took 2 bases from V and 0 from J, leaving 7 bases between them. The length of the CDR3 is 14 residues. Germline CDR1 reads MNHEY; CDR2 reads SVGEGT. Written as DNA, the CDR3 is TGTGCCAGCAGTTACGAAGGGCCTAACTATGGCTACACCTTC. It codes for CASSYEGPNYGYTF.

A single count supports this clonotype. A single base separates this from a much larger clone, so it may be a read error. The chain joins TRBV3-1 to TRBJ2-7; 7 positions match TRBD2. This CDR3 comprises 15 residues. V lost 1 base and J lost 0; bases outside the gene matches: 3. The germline gives CDR1 LGHDT, CDR2 YNNKEL (reference sequence). The CDR3 is CASSQGTRGSYEQYF. In DNA, the CDR3 is TGTGCCAGCAGCCAAGGGACTAGAGGCTCCTACGAGCAGTACTTC.

This clonotype was observed a few times. The rearrangement uses TRBV29-1 and TRBJ2-3, with D possibly matching TRBD2 (5 bases). CDR1 is SQVTM and CDR2 is ANQGSEA in the germline V gene. The CDR3 length is 12 residues. V was trimmed by 5 bases and J by 2 bases, leaving 8 bases between them. CDR3 amino acids: CSVRGTTDTQYF. In DNA, the CDR3 is TGCAGCGTTCGGGGAACCACAGATACGCAGTATTTT.

This clonotype was picked up many times. The chain combines TRBV19 with TRBJ2-3; D is unresolved. The CDR3 is 12 amino acids. The germline gives CDR1 LNHDA, CDR2 SQIVND (reference sequence). Trimming took 3 bases from V and 4 from J, leaving 5 bases between them. CDR3 residues: CASSISADTQYF. The CDR3 coding sequence is TGTGCCAGTAGTATTTCGGCAGATACGCAGTATTTT.